This T cell receptor (beta chain) originates from a study of radiotherapy plus CTLA-4 blockade in lung cancer. Study-level findings and limits: Some TCR clones had been derived from tumors. These clones expanded in peripheral blood after radiotherapy plus ipilimumab. Alongside interferon-beta, early blood T cell clone dynamics were reportedly the best predictor of response.

In regard to this clone: The antigen is unknown.

Germline-derived CDR1 and CDR2 are SGHRS and YFSETQ. The CDR3 is made up of 14 amino acids. Losses at the gene ends were 5 bases for V and 5 bases for J; bases not matched to a gene: 5. Using immunoSEQ multiplex PCR, the repertoire was profiled, and TCRdb retains in-frame clones only, with some absent. The sample has about 97,000 clones; about 70% are singletons. The sequence was obtained from a human donor with non-small cell lung cancer who had a partial response to radiotherapy plus ipilimumab. Some clones in this sample may be carry-over from other donors' samples. This chain links TRBV5-1 with TRBJ1-4, with 8 bases fitting TRBD1. The material was peripheral blood, obtained from a patient treated with radiotherapy plus ipilimumab. This CDR3 is CASRRTGSNEKLFF. CDR3 coding DNA: TGCGCCAGCAGGCGGACAGGGTCCAATGAAAAACTGTTTTTT.